Below are 15 T cell receptor beta chains sequenced from a single sample in a study of cytomegalovirus exposure and HLA in healthy donors. TCRdb's copy holds only in-frame clones and misses some; the assay was immunoSEQ multiplex PCR. The profile shows tens of thousands of clones, over 85% of them singletons. The specimen was PBMCs. The receptors stem from a woman aged 18-29 years in good health and CMV-seropositive.

The genes are TRBV5-5 and TRBJ2-1, with D possibly matching TRBD1 (6 bases). CDR1 is SGHKS, CDR2 YYEKEE, per germline (reference sequence). The ends were cut back, 0 bases at V and 1 base at J, with 8 bases in the middle. This CDR3 is 15 amino acids long. The CDR3 loop is CASSLDRVSYNEQFF. The CDR3 bases are TGTGCCAGCAGCTTGGACAGGGTATCCTACAATGAGCAGTTCTTC.

The chain links TRBV29-1 to TRBJ1-1, with 8 bases lining up with TRBD1. V shed 7 bases and J 4 bases; nucleotides not matched to a gene: 8. The germline V gene has CDR1 SQVTM and CDR2 ANQGSEA. The CDR3 sequence is 13 residues long. The DNA of the CDR3 is TGCAGCGGTGGACAGGGTGAGGGCACTGAAGCTTTCTTT. This gives the protein CSGGQGEGTEAFF.

A remark on this clone: This same CDR3 is encoded by further DNA sequences in the sample. The chain carries TRBV2 and TRBJ1-2; D remains unclear. Germline CDR1 SNHLY, CDR2 FYNNEI. Trimming cost V 10 bases and J 1 base, with 16 bases left between them. CDR3 length equals 14 residues. The CDR3 DNA follows: TGTGCCACGGGATTGACCCACTATAACTATGGCTACACCTTC. Encoded protein: CATGLTHYNYGYTF.

The rearrangement links TRBV4-2 to TRBJ2-3; 9 nucleotides match TRBD2. Germline V gene lookup returns CDR1 LGHNA and CDR2 YNFKEQ. This CDR3 has 15 amino acids. After removal of 0 bases from V and 4 bases from J, the junction contained 2 bases not matched to a gene. The CDR3 sequence: CASSQELAGSDTQYF. CDR3 DNA: TGTGCCAGCAGCCAAGAACTAGCGGGCTCAGATACGCAGTATTTT.

This chain uses TRBV18 with TRBJ2-1; 7 nucleotides match TRBD1. The germline V gene has CDR1 KGHSH and CDR2 LQKENI. CDR3 size: 13 residues. J was trimmed by 7 bases and V by 3 bases; bases with no gene match: 3. The CDR3 DNA reads TGTGCCAGCTCACCCGACAGGGCAAATGAGCAGTTCTTC. Protein product: CASSPDRANEQFF.

This chain uses TRBV21-1 with TRBJ1-1; the table's D call TRBD1 went unverified against the DNA. TRBV21-1 has pseudogene status. This CDR3 spans 14 amino acids. The DNA for the CDR3 is TGTGCCGCCAGACTGACAGGGGGGGGCACTGAAGCTTTCTTT. It translates to CAARLTGGGTEAFF.

The chain recombines TRBV10-1 with TRBJ2-2; 8 nucleotides agree with TRBD1. The V segment lost 3 bases and the J segment 1 base; nucleotides outside the gene matches: 4. CDR1 and CDR2 (germline): WNHNN, SYGVQD (reference sequence). CDR3 length equals 16 residues. CDR3 bases: TGCGCCAGCAGTGATACAGGACAGGGGAACACCGGGGAGCTGTTTTTT. It is translated as CASSDTGQGNTGELFF.

The chain is built from TRBV4-2 and TRBJ1-6, with 7 bases that match TRBD1. The CDR3 is 14 residues long. Germline CDR1 reads LGHNA; CDR2 reads YNFKEQ. The V and J ends lost 0 bases and 8 bases, in that order; junction bases with no gene match: 1. CDR3 region: CASSQEQGYSPLHF. Here the CDR3 DNA reads TGTGCCAGCAGCCAAGAACAGGGGTATTCACCCCTCCACTTT.

V usage is TRBV19 and J usage is TRBJ1-1; D call uncertain. The ends were cut back, 7 bases at V and 1 base at J, with 13 bases in the middle. The CDR3 totals 14 residues. CDR1 is LNHDA, CDR2 SQIVND, per germline (reference sequence). CDR3 sequence reads: CASTRNLGNTEAFF. The CDR3 DNA reads TGTGCCAGTACGCGGAACTTAGGGAACACTGAAGCTTTCTTT.

The chain has TRBV5-8 and TRBJ2-7; D gene uncertain. The CDR3 runs to 14 residues. V lost 10 bases, J lost 2 bases, and 19 bases lay in between. Germline V gives CDR1 SGHTS, CDR2 YDEGEE. DNA for the CDR3: TGTGCCGCTGTGCCACTTGGTGGGCCCTACGAGCAGTACTTC. It specifies CAAVPLGGPYEQYF. The variable domain in full, completed from reference TRBV5-8 and TRBJ2-7, reads EAGVTQSPTHLIKTRGQQATLRCSPISGHTSVYWYQQALGLGLQFLLWYDEGEERNRGNFPPRFSGRQFPNYSSELNVNALELEDSALYLCAAVPLGGPYEQYFGPGTRLTVT.

The rearrangement joins TRBV6-5 to TRBJ2-2; D gene ambiguous. V lost 4 bases to trimming and J lost 7 bases, with 10 bases between them. The CDR3 has 13 residues. Germline lookup yields CDR1 MNHEY and CDR2 SVGAGI. The CDR3 DNA reads TGTGCCAGCAGTTCCACTCTAAACGGGGAGCTGTTTTTT. Protein product: CASSSTLNGELFF.

The table lists this clone with a count of one. The gene calls are TRBV10-3 and TRBJ1-3, with TRBD1 matching over 12 bases. The ends lost 5 bases at V and 0 bases at J; junction bases unmatched: 17. Germline V gives CDR1 ENHRY, CDR2 SYGVKD. The length of the CDR3 is 21 residues. Here the CDR3 reads CAISPGTGGAKPPGSGNTIYF. The CDR3, as DNA: TGTGCCATCAGTCCCGGGACAGGGGGCGCAAAACCGCCGGGCTCTGGAAACACCATATATTTT.

CDR3 region: CASSWAGGEQYF. DNA of the CDR3: TGTGCCAGCAGCTGGGCAGGGGGCGAGCAGTACTTC. The chain uses TRBV5-5 and TRBJ2-7; 7 positions match TRBD1. Trimming cost V 3 bases and J 6 bases; bases outside gene matches: 3. This CDR3 region has 12 residues. The germline V gene has CDR1 SGHKS and CDR2 YYEKEE (reference sequence). Based on the CDR3 plus reference TRBV5-5 and TRBJ2-7, the full variable domain is DAGVTQSPTHLIKTRGQQVTLRCSPISGHKSVSWYQQVLGQGPQFIFQYYEKEERGRGNFPDRFSARQFPNYSSELNVNALLLGDSALYLCASSWAGGEQYFGPGTRLTVT.

The V and J genes are TRBV30 and TRBJ2-3, with 8 bases that match TRBD2. The CDR3 is 14 amino acids. The J segment lost 4 bases and the V segment lost 4 bases, leaving 7 bases of the junction unmatched. The germline V gene has CDR1 GTSNPN and CDR2 SVGIG (reference sequence). CDR3 coding DNA: TGTGCCTGGAATAGCGGGATGTCCTCAGATACGCAGTATTTT. Amino acids: CAWNSGMSSDTQYF.

J is TRBJ1-4 and V is TRBV6-5; D is possibly TRBD1 (5 bases). CDR1 MNHEY and CDR2 SVGAGI come from the germline V gene. This CDR3 is built from 15 residues. The V end was cut by 0 bases, the J end by 7 bases, with 12 bases between. CDR3 bases: TGTGCCAGCAGTTACTCGATGTGGACACCTGAAAAACTGTTTTTT. Its protein product is CASSYSMWTPEKLFF.